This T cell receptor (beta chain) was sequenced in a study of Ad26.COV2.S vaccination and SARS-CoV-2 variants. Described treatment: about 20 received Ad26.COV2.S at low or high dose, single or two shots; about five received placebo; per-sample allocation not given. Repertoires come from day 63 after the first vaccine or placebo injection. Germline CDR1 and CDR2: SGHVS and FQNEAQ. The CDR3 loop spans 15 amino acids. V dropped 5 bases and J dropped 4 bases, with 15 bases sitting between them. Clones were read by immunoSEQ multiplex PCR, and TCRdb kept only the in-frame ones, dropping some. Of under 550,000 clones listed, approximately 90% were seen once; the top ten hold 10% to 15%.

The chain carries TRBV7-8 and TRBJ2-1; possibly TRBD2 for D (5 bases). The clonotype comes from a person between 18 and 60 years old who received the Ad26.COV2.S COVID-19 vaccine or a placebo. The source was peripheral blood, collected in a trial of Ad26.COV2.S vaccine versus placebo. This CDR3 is CASSRLASTYNEQFF. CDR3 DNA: TGTGCCAGCAGCCGTCTAGCATCAACTTACAATGAGCAGTTCTTC. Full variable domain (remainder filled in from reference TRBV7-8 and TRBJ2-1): GAGVSQSPRYKVAKRGQDVALRCDPISGHVSLFWYQQALGQGPEFLTYFQNEAQLDKSGLPSDRFFAERPEGSVSTLKIQRTQQEDSAVYLCASSRLASTYNEQFFGPGTRLTVL.